The 27 T cell receptor beta chains given below trace back to one sample, sequenced in a study of blood T cells in healthy people across ages. With a J-beta primer mix and a sample-barcoded 5' primer, a second PCR ran about 7 to 11 cycles. TCRdb redid the calling of the 5' RACE reads with MiXCR, one entry per CDR3 protein. This sample has about 570,000 distinct CDR3 sequences, with approximately 27% found just once. Sequenced input: blood. The receptors derive from a woman in her 70s in good health.

This chain joins TRBV7-9 and TRBJ1-1; D remains ambiguous. Germline CDR1 SEHNR, CDR2 FQNEAQ (reference sequence). The CDR3 has 15 residues. The V gene lost 1 base and the J gene lost 0 bases, with 9 bases spanning the gap. CDR3 sequence: CASSLDATVNTEAFF. The CDR3 DNA is TGTGCCAGCAGCTTAGATGCAACAGTGAACACTGAAGCTTTCTTT.

Details on this clonotype: A clone one base away is much larger, so this may be a read error. The genes are TRBV7-9 and TRBJ1-2; D is perhaps TRBD1 (5 bases). Looked up from germline, CDR1 is SEHNR and CDR2 is FQNEAQ (reference sequence). The CDR3 runs to 13 residues. CDR3 coding DNA: TGTGCCAGCAGCCCCCAACGGGACTATGGCCACACCTTC. Its protein product is CASSPQRDYGHTF.

There are many counts of this clonotype. CDR3 bases: TGCGCCAGCAGCCAAGATAGGGGACTAGCGGACGCAGCCAAAAACATTCAGTACTTC. Amino acids: CASSQDRGLADAAKNIQYF. This chain links TRBV4-3 with TRBJ2-4; TRBD2 matches at 11 bases. CDR1 is LGHNA and CDR2 is YSLEER in the germline V gene. The CDR3 is made up of 19 amino acids. J gave up 0 bases and V 0 bases, and 7 bases lay outside the gene matches.

The rearrangement uses TRBV3-1 and TRBJ1-4, with 8 bases fitting TRBD1. This CDR3 is built from 16 residues. Germline-derived CDR1 and CDR2 are LGHDT and YNNKEL (reference sequence). V lost 2 bases to trimming and J lost 1 base; unmatched junction nucleotides: 3. The CDR3 DNA reads as TGTGCCAGCAGCCAAAGAGACAGGGGAACTAATGAAAAACTGTTTTTT. This translates into CASSQRDRGTNEKLFF.

This clonotype was seen a few times. This chain connects TRBV5-4 to TRBJ1-4; D remains ambiguous. The length of the CDR3 is 13 residues. Trimming took off 6 bases at V and 0 bases at J, with 6 bases between the two ends. Germline lookup yields CDR1 SGHNT and CDR2 YYREEE (reference sequence). The CDR3 nucleotides read TGTGCCAGCACCAGTACAACTAATGAAAAACTGTTTTTT. It is translated as CASTSTTNEKLFF.

This clonotype has more than one count but fewer than ten. The chain couples TRBV29-1 to TRBJ1-4; D is possibly TRBD1 (5 bases). V lost 5 bases and J lost 4, with 14 bases in between. In germline, CDR1 is SQVTM, CDR2 ANQGSEA. The CDR3 runs 14 residues. CDR3 in DNA: TGCAGCGTTCTGGGGCCCTCCATTAATGAAAAACTGTTTTTT. Protein sequence: CSVLGPSINEKLFF.

This clonotype was detected once. V is TRBV6-1 and J is TRBJ1-4; no reliable D call. Germline V lookup: CDR1 MNHNS, CDR2 SASEGT. With 2 bases removed from V and 7 bases from J, the gap between germline ends came to 8 bases. The CDR3 contains 13 residues. CDR3 nucleotide sequence: TGTGCCAGCAGTGAATTATTGGGTGAAAAACTGTTTTTT. This encodes CASSELLGEKLFF.

This chain connects TRBV20-1 to TRBJ1-1, with TRBD1 matching over 11 bases. CDR3 length: 17 residues. The V segment lost 3 bases and the J segment 0 bases; nucleotides outside the gene matches: 9. The germline V gene has CDR1 DFQATT and CDR2 SNEGSKA (reference sequence). The DNA of the CDR3 is TGCAGTGCTAGCAATCGCCGGACAGGGGGCCTGAACACTGAAGCTTTCTTT. It translates to CSASNRRTGGLNTEAFF.

This clonotype has more than one count but fewer than ten. The chain links TRBV7-9 to TRBJ1-2; no reliable D call. Trimming pared 4 bases from V and 6 bases from J, leaving 12 bases between. There are 13 residues in the CDR3. CDR1 and CDR2 (germline): SEHNR, FQNEAQ (reference sequence). The CDR3 here is CASSSTSTDGYTF. Written as DNA, the CDR3 is TGTGCCAGCAGCTCGACGTCGACTGATGGCTACACCTTC.

This clonotype was observed a handful of times. The rearrangement joins TRBV20-1 to TRBJ2-3; perhaps TRBD2 as D (5 bases). The V end was cut by 1 base, the J end by 3 bases, with 17 bases between. Germline assignment: CDR1 DFQATT and CDR2 SNEGSKA (reference sequence). The CDR3 consists of 16 residues. The CDR3 nucleotides read TGCAGTGCTAGAGGTTCGGAGGCTAAAGGGACAGATACGCAGTATTTT. It is translated as CSARGSEAKGTDTQYF.

The chain uses TRBV21-1 and TRBJ1-6; the table's D call, TRBD1, has no DNA check behind it. TRBV21-1 is classified as a pseudogene. There are 17 residues in the CDR3. The CDR3, as DNA: TGTGCCAGCAGCAATGTGATCCTCGGGGGGTGGAATTCACCCCTCCACTTT. Amino acid sequence: CASSNVILGGWNSPLHF.

This clonotype has at least ten counts. CDR3 loop: CASRPGGAGYNEQFF. The CDR3 nucleotides read TGTGCCAGCAGACCCGGGGGGGCCGGTTACAATGAGCAGTTCTTC. The genes are TRBV28 and TRBJ2-1, with 8 bases lining up with TRBD2. V was clipped by 6 bases and J by 4 bases; unmatched bases: 8. Per the germline V gene, CDR1 is MDHEN and CDR2 is SYDVKM. This CDR3 contains 15 residues.

In this sample, this clonotype turned up a few times. This chain connects TRBV6-1 to TRBJ2-3; possibly TRBD1 or TRBD2 for D (6 bases each). The CDR3 contains 14 residues. CDR1 and CDR2 from the germline V gene are MNHNS and SASEGT. Trimming stripped 8 bases from V and 4 bases from J, with 16 bases between. Here the CDR3 DNA reads TGTGCCAGCTTCCATTCCGGGGGCTCAGATACGCAGTATTTT. Translating gives CASFHSGGSDTQYF.

V gene TRBV24-1 combines with J gene TRBJ2-2; 8 bases are a match to TRBD2. The CDR3 runs 16 residues. The trim removed 3 bases at V and 5 bases at J, leaving 7 bases unmatched. The germline gives CDR1 KGHDR, CDR2 SFDVKD. This chain's CDR3 is CATSDLRTSLTGELFF. CDR3 nucleotide sequence: TGTGCCACCAGTGATCTCCGGACTAGCCTGACCGGGGAGCTGTTTTTT.

The gene calls are TRBV20-1 and TRBJ2-1, with TRBD2 matching over 13 bases. The CDR3 is 20 residues long. V trimming: 6 bases; J trimming: 5 bases; junction bases outside the gene matches: 22. Germline values: CDR1 DFQATT, CDR2 SNEGSKA (reference sequence). CDR3 sequence reads: CSATLLPFETSGGSDNEQFF. The CDR3 DNA sequence: TGCAGTGCCACACTCCTACCCTTCGAGACTAGCGGGGGGTCGGACAATGAGCAGTTCTTC.

The chain couples TRBV24-1 to TRBJ2-3; D is possibly TRBD2 (6 bases). CDR1 and CDR2 (germline): KGHDR, SFDVKD. The CDR3 sequence is 16 residues long. Deletions cut 5 bases from V and 6 bases from J, with 20 bases between. CDR3 sequence (DNA): TGTGCCACCAGTGGCTCTCCGGGGACTGCCGGGGATACGCAGTATTTT. Encoded protein: CATSGSPGTAGDTQYF.

CDR3 loop: CASSQNGLAGALNEQFF. The CDR3, as DNA: TGTGCCAGCAGCCAGAACGGACTAGCGGGAGCCCTCAATGAGCAGTTCTTC. The chain joins TRBV3-1 to TRBJ2-1, with 13 positions matching TRBD2. Germline CDR1 and CDR2: LGHDT and YNNKEL (reference sequence). The V and J ends lost 3 bases and 6 bases, in that order; junction bases with no gene match: 8. The CDR3 runs 17 residues.

The sample holds many counts of this clonotype. One end of the junction does not line up with germline, which may come from a read error. J is TRBJ1-1 and V is TRBV11-2, with D uncertain. Germline CDR1 and CDR2: SGHAT and FQNNGV. This CDR3 comprises 13 residues. In DNA, the CDR3 is TGTGCCAGCAGTTTAGTTATGAACACTGAAGCTTTCTTT. Protein product: CASSLVMNTEAFF. Full variable domain (outside the CDR3, taken from reference TRBV11-2 and TRBJ1-1): EAGVAQSPRYKIIEKRQSVAFWCNPISGHATLYWYQQILGQGPKLLIQFQNNGVVDDSQLPKDRFSAERLKGVDSTLKIQPAKLEDSAVYLCASSLVMNTEAFFGQGTRLTVV.

In this sample, this clonotype turned up a few times. The chain has TRBV5-1 and TRBJ2-3; D is perhaps TRBD2 (6 bases). The CDR3 loop spans 15 amino acids. Germline V gene sequence: CDR1 SGHRS, CDR2 YFSETQ. V gave up 4 bases and J gave up 2 bases, with 14 bases separating them. CDR3 protein: CASSLASGPTDTQYF. The CDR3 DNA reads TGCGCCAGCAGCCTAGCGTCGGGGCCCACAGATACGCAGTATTTT.

The J gene is TRBJ1-2, the V gene TRBV12-3 or TRBV12-4; tentative D call: TRBD1 (5 bases). The ends were cut back, 8 bases at V and 8 bases at J, with 15 bases in the middle. The CDR3 covers 12 residues. The chain's CDR3 is CASGGGTWGYTF. CDR3 DNA sequence: TGTGCCAGCGGTGGTGGGACGTGGGGCTACACCTTC.

This clonotype was counted between two and nine times. CDR3 protein: CASSQGGGNQPQHF. The CDR3 bases are TGTGCCAGCAGCCAGGGTGGGGGAAATCAGCCCCAGCATTTT. This chain links TRBV12-3 or TRBV12-4 with TRBJ1-5, with a possible D match to TRBD1 (5 bases). V was pared by 6 bases and J by 4 bases, with 13 bases between. The CDR3 runs 14 residues.

The chain joins TRBV20-1 to TRBJ1-2; a weak D match, TRBD1 (6 bases). Germline lookup yields CDR1 DFQATT and CDR2 SNEGSKA (reference sequence). V dropped 1 base and J dropped 5 bases, with 14 bases sitting between them. The CDR3 extends over 14 amino acids. As DNA, the CDR3 is TGCAGTGCTAGAGCTACACAGGGTTGGTATGGCTACACCTTC. It specifies CSARATQGWYGYTF.

V and J are TRBV10-3 and TRBJ2-3; D not certain. Trimming cost V 2 bases and J 6 bases, with 12 bases left between them. Germline assignment: CDR1 ENHRY and CDR2 SYGVKD. This CDR3 region has 14 residues. DNA of the CDR3: TGTGCCATCAGTGAGGACCCTCAAGGGGATACGCAGTATTTT. Protein: CAISEDPQGDTQYF.

Notes on this clonotype: The junction departs from the called germline gene at one end, perhaps through a read error. J is TRBJ1-2 and V is TRBV18; D gene ambiguous. The CDR3 spans 13 residues. The germline gives CDR1 KGHSH, CDR2 LQKENI. The CDR3 is CASSPSQDYGCTF. The CDR3 DNA sequence: TGTGCCAGCTCACCCTCCCAGGATTATGGCTGCACCTTC.

The rearrangement links TRBV20-1 to TRBJ2-5; D possibly corresponds to TRBD1 (5 bases). The germline V and J ends were trimmed by 3 bases and 1 base, with 9 bases remaining between them. The CDR3 has 13 residues. Germline V gene lookup returns CDR1 DFQATT and CDR2 SNEGSKA (reference sequence). The CDR3 bases are TGCAGTGCTAGGGGGCACGGCCAAGAGACCCAGTACTTC. Translating it yields CSARGHGQETQYF.

Ten or more counts support this clonotype. DNA for the CDR3: TGTGCCAGCAGCCAAGTGGGGAAGGAGACCCAGTACTTC. Its protein product is CASSQVGKETQYF. V usage is TRBV3-1 and J usage is TRBJ2-5; D uncertain. Deletions cut 1 base from V and 5 bases from J, with 8 bases between. The length of the CDR3 is 13 residues. Germline V lookup: CDR1 LGHDT, CDR2 YNNKEL (reference sequence).

This clonotype was counted a few times. The J gene is TRBJ2-3, the V gene TRBV6-1; TRBD2 matches 7 bases. The V gene end was trimmed by 1 base and the J gene end by 1 base; junction bases not matched to a gene: 5. The CDR3 covers 16 residues. Germline lookup yields CDR1 MNHNS and CDR2 SASEGT. The CDR3 loop reads CASSEGGGGGTDTQYF. The CDR3 bases are TGTGCCAGCAGTGAAGGAGGTGGGGGGGGCACAGATACGCAGTATTTT.